This T cell receptor beta chain was identified in a study of shared clonotypes between healthy human individuals. The overall study: Per donor, three plates held CD4 naive cells, three held CD4 memory, two held CD8 naive and one held CD8 memory. The study's findings and limits: A reduction in generation probabilities was seen for non-shared clonotypes relative to those shared by all four donors.

Remarks on this clone: Its antigen is unknown.

Germline CDR1 and CDR2: MNHEY and SMNVEV (reference sequence). The CDR3 contains 17 residues. V lost 6 bases and J lost 2; bases outside the gene matches: 10. Sequenced by immunoSEQ multiplex PCR; TCRdb stores in-frame clones only, minus some. The sample consists of approximately 2,200,000 clones, more than 85% of them appearing once. CD8 cells regarded as naive lacked CD45RO, were positively chosen for CCR7, and omitted terminally differentiated effector memory CD45RA+ cells. The TCR sequence derives from a man in his late teens or twenties in good health. Some clones in this sample may be carry-over from other donors' samples. The chain is built from TRBV27 and TRBJ1-2; 12 bases agree with TRBD1. The source material was naive CD8+ T cells from PBMCs. DNA of the CDR3: TGTGCCAGCAGGCCCTGGGGACAGGGGGCGACCAACTATGGCTACACCTTC. It specifies CASRPWGQGATNYGYTF.